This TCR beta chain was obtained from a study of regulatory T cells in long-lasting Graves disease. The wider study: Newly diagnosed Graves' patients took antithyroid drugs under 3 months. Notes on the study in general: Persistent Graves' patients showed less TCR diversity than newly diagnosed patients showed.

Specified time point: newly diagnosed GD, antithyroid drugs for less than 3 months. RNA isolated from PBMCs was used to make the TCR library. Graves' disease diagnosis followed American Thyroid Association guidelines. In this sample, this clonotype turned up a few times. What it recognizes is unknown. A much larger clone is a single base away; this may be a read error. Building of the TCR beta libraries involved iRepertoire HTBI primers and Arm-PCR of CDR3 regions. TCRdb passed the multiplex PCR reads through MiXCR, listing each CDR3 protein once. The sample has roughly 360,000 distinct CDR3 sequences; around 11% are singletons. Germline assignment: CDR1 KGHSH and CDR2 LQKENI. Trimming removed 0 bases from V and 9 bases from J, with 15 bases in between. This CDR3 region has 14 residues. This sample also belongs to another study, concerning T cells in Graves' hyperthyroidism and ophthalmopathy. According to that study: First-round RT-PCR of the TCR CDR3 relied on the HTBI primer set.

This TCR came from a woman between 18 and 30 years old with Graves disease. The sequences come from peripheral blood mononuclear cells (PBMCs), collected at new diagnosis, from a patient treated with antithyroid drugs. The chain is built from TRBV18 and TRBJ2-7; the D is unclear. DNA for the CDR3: TGTGCCAGCTCACCACCGAACAAGCGCCACGGGCAGTACGTC. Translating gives CASSPPNKRHGQYV.